There are many counts of the clone carrying this TCR beta chain. The antigen is unknown. The data are from a study of identical twins. Findings and limits, study-wide: Fewer insertions marked abundant cord blood beta clonotypes; young adult naive trended weakly, memory not at all. The models systematically underestimated how much out-of-frame TCR alpha was shared in monozygotic twins. An excess of low generation probability was shown by twin-shared out-of-frame alpha sequences.

Template switching introduced a universal primer site, and the cDNA bore unique molecular identifiers. TCRdb passed the 5' RACE reads through MiXCR, listing each CDR3 protein once. Of just under 650,000 distinct CDR3 sequences in the sample, roughly 7.2% are singletons; the top ten hold about 1.6%. The CDR3 is 13 amino acids. Germline V gene data show CDR1 as KGHDR and CDR2 as SFDVKD. Between the trimmed V and J ends, which lost 5 bases and 6 bases, there was a span of 11 bases. These data were also filed under a second study, of yellow fever vaccine responses in identical twins.

The chain has TRBV24-1 and TRBJ2-3; the D gene could be TRBD1 or TRBD2 (5 bases each). This TCR was sampled from a woman in her late teens or twenties in good health. The specimen sequenced was PBMCs. The CDR3 coding sequence is TGTGCCACCAGTGGGAGAGGGGTCGATACGCAGTATTTT. Translation: CATSGRGVDTQYF.